These T cell receptor beta chains were read from a single sample in a study of beta chain features in type 1 diabetes. Repertoires were generated with immunoSEQ multiplex PCR, while TCRdb's copy carries only in-frame clones and drops some. The data hold hundreds of thousands of clones, with about a sixth observed a single time. Sequenced sample: naive CD4+ T cells from blood. These TCRs come from a man aged 18-30 years in good health. Both conserved end residues are part of each CDR3. A D gene is named only where the DNA matches it firmly. Size tells how often a clone was seen (once, few, many) or the class of an expanded clone, and some rows leave it out.

CDR3 DNA	CDR3 protein	J gene	D gene	clone size	V gene
TGTGCCAGCAGCTTTGGCACTACAGGGGATTTCTACGAGCAGTACTTC	CASSFGTTGDFYEQYF	TRBJ2-7	TRBD1	few	TRBV11-2
TGCGCCAGCAGCCTCCAGGGGGCAGCTCAAGGGGAAAAACTGTTTTTT	CASSLQGAAQGEKLFF	TRBJ1-4	TRBD1	.	TRBV5-1
TGTGCCAGCAGCTTATCCCAGGGCAATGGCTACACCTTC	CASSLSQGNGYTF	TRBJ1-2	.	.	TRBV7-2
TGTGCCAGCAGTACTAGCGGGAACTACAATGAGCAGTTCTTC	CASSTSGNYNEQFF	TRBJ2-1	TRBD2	.	TRBV6-1
TGTGCCAGCAGCTTGGACCCCTCGAATACGCAGTATTTT	CASSLDPSNTQYF	TRBJ2-3	.	.	TRBV5-4
TGTGCCAGCAGCTTGGAAGTGGGGGTTGAAGCTTTCTTT	CASSLEVGVEAFF	TRBJ1-1	.	.	TRBV5-6
TGTGCCAGTAGTCCCGGGACAGGGCGATACGAGCAGTACTTC	CASSPGTGRYEQYF	TRBJ2-7	TRBD1	.	TRBV19
TGTGCCAGCTCACCAATGACAGGGGAAACTGAAGCTTTCTTT	CASSPMTGETEAFF	TRBJ1-1	TRBD1	.	TRBV18
TGTGCCATCACCGGGACCGCCGCAGATACGCAGTATTTT	CAITGTAADTQYF	TRBJ2-3	.	.	TRBV10-3
TGTGCCAGCAGCCAAGACCGGTGGGGGGAGTACGAGCAGTACTTC	CASSQDRWGEYEQYF	TRBJ2-7	.	few	TRBV14
TGTGCCAGCAGATCCTTGGCAGGAGGGGAAGCCCAGCATTTT	CASRSLAGGEAQHF	TRBJ1-5	.	.	TRBV27